These 9 T cell receptor beta chains originate from one sample sequenced in a study of early T cells in non-severe SARS-CoV-2 infection. TCRdb re-called the 5' RACE reads through MiXCR, storing one row per CDR3 protein. The sample records under 85,000 distinct CDR3 sequences, approximately 13% being singletons. What was sequenced was whole blood. Every receptor here comes from an adult who was a healthcare worker with PCR-confirmed SARS-CoV-2 infection or an uninfected control (not recorded which).

This clonotype occurred many times. The chain links TRBV12-3 or TRBV12-4 to TRBJ1-1; D gene uncertain. This CDR3 contains 11 residues. With 3 bases removed from V and 4 bases from J, the gap between germline ends came to 3 bases. The CDR3 here is CASSLSTEAFF. The CDR3 nucleotides read TGTGCCAGCAGTTTGAGCACTGAAGCTTTCTTT.

This clonotype was recorded many times. This rearrangement joins TRBV15 to TRBJ2-7, with a weak D call TRBD1 (6 bases). Germline loops: CDR1 LNHNV, CDR2 YYDKDF (reference sequence). The CDR3 covers 16 residues. The V end lost 3 bases, the J end lost 2 bases, and 17 bases lay between the germline ends. Written as DNA, the CDR3 is TGTGCCACCAGCAGTTTTACAGGGACCATCGCCTACGAGCAGTACTTC. It translates to CATSSFTGTIAYEQYF.

V usage is TRBV20-1 and J usage is TRBJ2-7; no firm D call. The V and J ends lost 6 bases and 6 bases respectively, with 12 bases between them. This CDR3 has 11 residues. Per the germline V gene, CDR1 is DFQATT and CDR2 is SNEGSKA (reference sequence). CDR3 amino acids: CSATPGFEQYF. CDR3 nucleotides: TGCAGTGCCACTCCCGGCTTCGAGCAGTACTTC.

The chain carries TRBV6-1 and TRBJ2-5; a possible D gene is TRBD1 (6 bases). The germline V gene encodes CDR1 MNHNS and CDR2 SASEGT. The CDR3 extends over 15 amino acids. Trimming cost V 8 bases and J 1 base, with 17 bases left between them. The CDR3 DNA sequence: TGTGCCAGCTCCCGGGACAACACGTTCCAAGAGACCCAGTACTTC. Its translation is CASSRDNTFQETQYF.

The chain has TRBV29-1 and TRBJ1-1, with 9 bases fitting TRBD1. Germline CDR1 reads SQVTM; CDR2 reads ANQGSEA. The CDR3 totals 13 residues. V was clipped by 7 bases and J by 6 bases; unmatched bases: 9. CDR3 region: CSAWTGEGSEAFF. The CDR3 nucleotides read TGCAGCGCTTGGACAGGGGAGGGGTCTGAAGCTTTCTTT.

This clonotype was observed a few times. V gene TRBV7-8 combines with J gene TRBJ2-1; 10 positions agree with TRBD2. Unmatched junction bases numbered 3, after V lost 1 base and J lost 9 bases. The CDR3 has 14 amino acids. Germline lookup yields CDR1 SGHVS and CDR2 FQNEAQ. The CDR3 sequence is CASSLGTSGAEQFF. Written as DNA, the CDR3 is TGTGCCAGCAGCTTAGGGACTAGCGGAGCTGAGCAGTTCTTC.

The chain employs TRBV29-1 and TRBJ2-7, with 8 positions matching TRBD1. The junction had 5 bases not matched to a gene; V was cut back by 4 bases and J by 3 bases. Germline values: CDR1 SQVTM, CDR2 ANQGSEA. The CDR3 loop spans 13 amino acids. The CDR3 spells CSVAQGAHYEQYF. The CDR3 bases are TGCAGCGTTGCGCAGGGGGCCCACTACGAGCAGTACTTC.

This clonotype was seen ten or more times. The genes are TRBV3-1 and TRBJ2-5, with D possibly TRBD2 on 6 matching bases. This CDR3 is built from 13 residues. V lost 2 bases and J lost 5, with 9 bases in between. CDR1 LGHDT and CDR2 YNNKEL come from the germline V gene (reference sequence). CDR3 DNA: TGTGCCAGCAGCCAACTAGCGAGGGAGACCCAGTACTTC. The encoded protein is CASSQLARETQYF.

This clonotype has a count of ten or more. The chain couples TRBV20-1 to TRBJ2-3; D is undetermined. The V gene lost 1 base and the J gene lost 4 bases, with 27 bases spanning the gap. CDR3 length: 19 residues. The germline V gene has CDR1 DFQATT and CDR2 SNEGSKA (reference sequence). The CDR3 is CSARALIGRAATASDTQYF. Written as DNA, the CDR3 is TGCAGTGCTAGAGCCCTAATCGGTCGGGCGGCCACTGCATCAGATACGCAGTATTTT.